The 3 T cell receptor beta chains below come from one sample, sequenced in a study of Graves' ophthalmopathy and Graves' hyperthyroidism. The sequenced template was RNA, covering the TCR beta CDR3 region. Following a first-round RT-PCR that used HTBI primers, a second-round multiplex PCR was carried out. TCRdb called the multiplex PCR reads again in MiXCR, with one record for every CDR3 protein. Here the sample spans around 1.1 million distinct CDR3 sequences, 35% to 40% being singletons. Material for sequencing was peripheral blood or thyroid tissue (not recorded which). These receptors were collected from an adult man with Graves' hyperthyroidism.

This clonotype came up many times. This chain links TRBV6-6 with TRBJ2-5; D tentatively fits TRBD1 or TRBD2 (6 bases each). Germline CDR1 reads MNHNY; CDR2 reads SVGAGI (reference sequence). V was shortened by 6 bases and J by 5 bases, with 16 bases between the two germline ends. This CDR3 comprises 14 residues. CDR3 bases: TGTGCCAGCAGCCGACTCCTAGGGGGGGAGACCCAGTACTTC. It is translated as CASSRLLGGETQYF.

Note on this clonotype: One end of the junction fails to match germline, which may point to a read error. The CDR3 nucleotides are TGTGCCACCAGCAGCGTGGGACACCAACCCCTTGACGAGCAGTGCTTC. Amino acids: CATSSVGHQPLDEQCF. J is TRBJ2-7 and V is TRBV15, with a weak D call TRBD1 (6 bases). CDR1 LNHNV and CDR2 YYDKDF come from the germline V gene (reference sequence). This CDR3 comprises 16 residues.

This clonotype was seen repeatedly, ten times or more. The chain couples TRBV29-1 to TRBJ2-2; D is uncertain. Germline CDR1 SQVTM, CDR2 ANQGSEA. CDR3 size: 13 residues. V lost 2 bases, J lost 6 bases, and 10 bases lay in between. The CDR3 is CSVEKHPAGELFF. Here the CDR3 DNA reads TGCAGCGTTGAAAAACACCCCGCCGGGGAGCTGTTTTTT.